This passage covers 3 T cell receptor beta chains from one sample sequenced in a study of human T cells and chemical hapten exposure. The sample's time point: pre-sensitization, week 0. Treatment here: therapeutic diphenylcyclopropenone sensitization with weekly scalp DPC. TCRdb reanalysed the RACE reads using MiXCR and keeps one entry per CDR3 protein. The sample records tens of thousands of distinct CDR3 sequences, about 10% being singletons. Sequencing used whole blood, obtained in connection with sensitization to the hapten diphenylcyclopropenone (DPC). All receptors come from a woman aged 45-59 years with alopecia areata. Some clones in this sample may be carry-over from other donors' samples.

The CDR3 reads CASSLDYSGANVLTF. The DNA for the CDR3 is TGCGCCAGCAGCTTGGATTACTCTGGGGCCAACGTCCTGACTTTC. This rearrangement joins TRBV5-1 to TRBJ2-6; no clear D. The CDR3 is made up of 15 amino acids. The V end was cut by 0 bases, the J end by 0 bases, with 4 bases between. The germline CDR1 and CDR2 sequences are SGHRS and YFSETQ.

This clonotype was counted a few times. The chain links TRBV11-2 to TRBJ2-1; 11 positions match TRBD2. The CDR3 covers 15 residues. With V trimmed by 6 bases and J by 6 bases, 7 bases remained unmatched. Germline CDR1 is SGHAT and CDR2 is FQNNGV. Written as DNA, the CDR3 is TGTGCCAGCAGACGTAGCGGGGGGGCCCTCAATGAGCAGTTCTTC. This translates into CASRRSGGALNEQFF.

This clonotype was detected a few times. This chain connects TRBV28 to TRBJ2-2; no reliable D call. Trimming shortened V by 7 bases and J by 2 bases, and 11 bases separated the two germline ends. This CDR3 contains 14 residues. CDR1 is MDHEN, CDR2 SYDVKM, per germline. Here the CDR3 reads CASTLADNTGELFF. As DNA, the CDR3 is TGTGCCAGCACTCTGGCAGACAACACCGGGGAGCTGTTTTTT.